This T cell receptor (beta chain) came from a study of cytomegalovirus exposure and HLA in healthy donors. Study outcomes and limitations: The authors judged a highly shared variant cluster likely a sequencing artifact. A later analysis associated some 18,000 TCR beta sequences with HLA alleles at a 0.05 false discovery rate. An ancestry cluster, one associated with Asian ancestry, reportedly showed fewer N-insertions than the approximately 720-donor mean in a later analysis.

Vbeta (60) and Jbeta (13) primers were used in the PCR. Produced via immunoSEQ multiplex PCR; TCRdb's table is partial and in-frame only. The profile shows tens of thousands of clones, roughly 79% of them singletons. Details on this clone: The antigen remains unidentified.

Germline lookup yields CDR1 MNHNY and CDR2 SVGAGI (reference sequence). Trimming shortened V by 3 bases and J by 3 bases, and 8 bases separated the two germline ends. The CDR3 runs 13 residues. This TCR was recovered from a man aged 25-40 years in good health and CMV-seronegative. The sample comprised PBMCs. This sequence joins TRBV6-6 and TRBJ1-2; possible D gene TRBD1, 5 bases. The CDR3 DNA follows: TGTGCCAGCAGTTATCGCAGGGACTATGGCTACACCTTC. Translation gives CASSYRRDYGYTF.